This T cell receptor beta chain was recovered during a study of cytomegalovirus exposure and HLA in healthy donors. Study results and limitations: Relative to equally common others, HLA-associated TCR beta chains showed greater clonal expansion in a later analysis. In a later analysis, TCR association rates varied by HLA locus: DRB1 most, HLA-C fewest.

V lost 3 bases and J 0 bases, leaving 12 bases between the germline ends. There are 16 residues in the CDR3. Germline lookup yields CDR1 SGHTA and CDR2 FQGNSA. To note about this clone: The antigen is unknown.

The study ran its PCR with 60 Vbeta and 13 Jbeta primers. Here immunoSEQ multiplex PCR was the method, and the copy in TCRdb shows in-frame clones only, minus some. Here the sample spans approximately 110,000 clones, 76% being singletons. The sample consisted of PBMCs. This sequence joins TRBV7-2 and TRBJ2-1; D perhaps matches TRBD2 (6 bases). The sequence was obtained from a middle-aged man in good health and CMV-seropositive. The CDR3 here is CASSFDLASSYNEQFF. In DNA form, the CDR3 reads TGTGCCAGCAGCTTCGATCTAGCGAGCTCCTACAATGAGCAGTTCTTC.